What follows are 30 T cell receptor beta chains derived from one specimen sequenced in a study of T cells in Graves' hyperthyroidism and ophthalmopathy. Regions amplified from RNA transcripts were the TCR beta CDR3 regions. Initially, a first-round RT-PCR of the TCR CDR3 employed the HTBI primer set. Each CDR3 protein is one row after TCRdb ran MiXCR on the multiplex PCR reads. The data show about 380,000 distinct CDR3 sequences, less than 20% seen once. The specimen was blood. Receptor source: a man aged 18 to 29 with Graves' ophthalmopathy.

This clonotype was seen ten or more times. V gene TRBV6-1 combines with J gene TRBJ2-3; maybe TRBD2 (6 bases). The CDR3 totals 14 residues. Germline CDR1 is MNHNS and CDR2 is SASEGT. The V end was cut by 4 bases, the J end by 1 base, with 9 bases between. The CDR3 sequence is CASSASGGTDTQYF. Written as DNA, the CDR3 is TGTGCCAGCAGTGCCTCGGGGGGCACAGATACGCAGTATTTT.

The CDR3 sequence: CASSVQYGALINEQFF. CDR3 DNA: TGTGCCAGTAGTGTCCAGTACGGGGCCCTGATCAATGAGCAGTTCTTC. This chain links TRBV19 with TRBJ2-1, with D possibly called TRBD1 or TRBD2 (5 bases each). Trimming removed 5 bases at V and 6 bases at J, with 20 bases between. This CDR3 is 16 amino acids long. Germline V CDR1 and CDR2: LNHDA, SQIVND (reference sequence).

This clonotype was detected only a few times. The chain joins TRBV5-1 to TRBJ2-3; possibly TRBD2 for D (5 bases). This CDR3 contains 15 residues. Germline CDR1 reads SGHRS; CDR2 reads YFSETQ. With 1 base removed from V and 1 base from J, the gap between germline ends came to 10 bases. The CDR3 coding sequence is TGCGCCAGCAGCTTGAAGGAAGCGGGCACAGATACGCAGTATTTT. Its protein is CASSLKEAGTDTQYF. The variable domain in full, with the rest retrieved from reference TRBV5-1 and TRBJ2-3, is KAGVTQTPRYLIKTRGQQVTLSCSPISGHRSVSWYQQTPGQGLQFLFEYFSETQRNKGNFPGRFSGRQFSNSRSEMNVSTLELGDSALYLCASSLKEAGTDTQYFGPGTRLTVL.

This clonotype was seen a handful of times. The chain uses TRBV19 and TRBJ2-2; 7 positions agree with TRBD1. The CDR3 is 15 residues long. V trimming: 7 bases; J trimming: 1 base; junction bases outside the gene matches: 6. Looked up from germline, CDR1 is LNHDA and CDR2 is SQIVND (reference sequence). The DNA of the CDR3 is TGTGCCAGTAACCTCAGGGGGTGGAACACCGGGGAGCTGTTTTTT. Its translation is CASNLRGWNTGELFF.

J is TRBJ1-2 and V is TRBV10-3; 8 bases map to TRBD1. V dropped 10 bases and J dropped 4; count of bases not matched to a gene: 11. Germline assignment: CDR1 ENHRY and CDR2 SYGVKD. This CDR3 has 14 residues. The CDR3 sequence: CANSAGTGVYGYTF. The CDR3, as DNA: TGTGCCAACTCAGCCGGGACAGGTGTCTATGGCTACACCTTC.

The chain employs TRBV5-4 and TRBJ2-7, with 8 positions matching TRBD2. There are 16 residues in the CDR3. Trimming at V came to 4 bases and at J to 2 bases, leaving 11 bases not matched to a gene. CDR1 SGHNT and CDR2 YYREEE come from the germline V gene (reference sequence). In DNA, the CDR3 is TGTGCCAGCAGCCCCTTGGTTGGTAGCGGGGCCTACGAGCAGTACTTC. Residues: CASSPLVGSGAYEQYF.

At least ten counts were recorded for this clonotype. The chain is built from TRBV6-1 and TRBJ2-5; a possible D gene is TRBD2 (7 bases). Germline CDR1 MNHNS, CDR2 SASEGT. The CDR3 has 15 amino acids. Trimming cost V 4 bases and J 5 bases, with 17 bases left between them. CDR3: CASSVIRGGVETQYF. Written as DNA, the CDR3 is TGTGCCAGCAGTGTCATAAGGGGGGGCGTGGAGACCCAGTACTTC.

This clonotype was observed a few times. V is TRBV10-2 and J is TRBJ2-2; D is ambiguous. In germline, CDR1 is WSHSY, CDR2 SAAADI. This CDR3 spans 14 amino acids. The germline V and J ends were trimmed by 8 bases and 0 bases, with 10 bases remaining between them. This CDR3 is CASEDIPNTGELFF. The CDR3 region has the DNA TGCGCCAGCGAAGACATACCGAACACCGGGGAGCTGTTTTTT.

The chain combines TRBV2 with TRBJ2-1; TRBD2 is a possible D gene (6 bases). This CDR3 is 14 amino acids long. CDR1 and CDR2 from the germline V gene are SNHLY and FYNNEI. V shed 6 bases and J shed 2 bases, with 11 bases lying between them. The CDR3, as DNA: TGTGCCAGCAGCGAGACTAGTCCCTACAATGAGCAGTTCTTC. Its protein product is CASSETSPYNEQFF.

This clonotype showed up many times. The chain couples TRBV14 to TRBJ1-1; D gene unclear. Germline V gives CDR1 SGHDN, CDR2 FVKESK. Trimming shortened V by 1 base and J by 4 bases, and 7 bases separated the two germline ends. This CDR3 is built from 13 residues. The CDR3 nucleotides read TGTGCCAGCAGCCAAGTTTTGCCCACTGAAGCTTTCTTT. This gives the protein CASSQVLPTEAFF.

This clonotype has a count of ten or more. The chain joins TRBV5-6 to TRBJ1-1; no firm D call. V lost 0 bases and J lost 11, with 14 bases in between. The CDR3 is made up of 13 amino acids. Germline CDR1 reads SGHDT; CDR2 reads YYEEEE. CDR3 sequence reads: CASSLAGPDRAFF. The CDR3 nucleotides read TGTGCCAGCAGCTTGGCTGGCCCTGATAGGGCTTTCTTT.

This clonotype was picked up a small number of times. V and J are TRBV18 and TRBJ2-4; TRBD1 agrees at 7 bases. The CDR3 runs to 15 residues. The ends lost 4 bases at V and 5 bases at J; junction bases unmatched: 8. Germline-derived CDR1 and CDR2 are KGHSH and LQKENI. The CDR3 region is CASSRGQPQENIQYF. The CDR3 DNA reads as TGTGCCAGCTCACGGGGACAGCCCCAGGAAAACATTCAGTACTTC.

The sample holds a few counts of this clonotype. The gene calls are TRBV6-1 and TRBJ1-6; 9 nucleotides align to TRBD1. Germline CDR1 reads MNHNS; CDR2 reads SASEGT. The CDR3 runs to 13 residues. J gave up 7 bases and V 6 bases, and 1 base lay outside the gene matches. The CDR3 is CASRQGANSPLHF. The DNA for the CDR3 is TGTGCCAGCAGACAGGGGGCCAATTCACCCCTCCACTTT.

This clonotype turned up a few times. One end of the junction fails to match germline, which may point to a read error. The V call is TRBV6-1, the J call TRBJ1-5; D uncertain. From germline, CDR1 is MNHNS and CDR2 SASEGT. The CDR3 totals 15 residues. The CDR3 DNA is TGTGCCATCAGTGAGGGAGAGAATAGCAATCAGCCCCAGCATTTT. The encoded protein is CAISEGENSNQPQHF.

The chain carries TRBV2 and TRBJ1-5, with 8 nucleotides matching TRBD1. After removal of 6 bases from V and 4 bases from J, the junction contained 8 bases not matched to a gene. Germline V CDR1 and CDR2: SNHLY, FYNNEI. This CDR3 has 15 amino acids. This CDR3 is CASSPAGTGNQPQHF. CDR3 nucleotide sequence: TGTGCCAGCAGCCCAGCCGGGACAGGAAATCAGCCCCAGCATTTT.

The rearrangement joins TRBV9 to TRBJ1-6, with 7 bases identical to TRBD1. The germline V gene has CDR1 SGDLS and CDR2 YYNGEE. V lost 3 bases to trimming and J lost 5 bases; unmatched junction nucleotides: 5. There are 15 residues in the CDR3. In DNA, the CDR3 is TGTGCCAGCAGCGACGCCGGGACAGATAATTCACCCCTCCACTTT. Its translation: CASSDAGTDNSPLHF. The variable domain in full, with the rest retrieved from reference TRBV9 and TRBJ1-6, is DSGVTQTPKHLITATGQRVTLRCSPRSGDLSVYWYQQSLDQGLQFLIQYYNGEERAKGNILERFSAQQFPDLHSELNLSSLELGDSALYFCASSDAGTDNSPLHFGNGTRLTVT.

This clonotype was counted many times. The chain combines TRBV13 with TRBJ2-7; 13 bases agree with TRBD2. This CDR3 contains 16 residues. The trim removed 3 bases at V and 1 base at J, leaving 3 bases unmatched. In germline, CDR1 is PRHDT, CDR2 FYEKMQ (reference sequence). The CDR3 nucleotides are TGTGCCAGCAGCTTCCAACTAGCGGGGGGGTCCTACGAGCAGTACTTC. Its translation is CASSFQLAGGSYEQYF.

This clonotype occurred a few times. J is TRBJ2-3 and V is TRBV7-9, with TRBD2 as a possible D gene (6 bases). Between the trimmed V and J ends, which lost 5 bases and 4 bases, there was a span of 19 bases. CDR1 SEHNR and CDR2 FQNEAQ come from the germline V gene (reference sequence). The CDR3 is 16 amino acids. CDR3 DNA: TGTGCCAGCAGCCCCGCGGGATATACACAGGCAGATACGCAGTATTTT. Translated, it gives CASSPAGYTQADTQYF.

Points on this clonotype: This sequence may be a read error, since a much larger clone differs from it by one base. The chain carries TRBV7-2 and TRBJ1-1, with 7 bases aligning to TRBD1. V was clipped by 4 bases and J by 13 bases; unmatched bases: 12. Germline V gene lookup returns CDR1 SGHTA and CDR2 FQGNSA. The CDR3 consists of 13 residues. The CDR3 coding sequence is TGTGCCAGCAGCTCCCGCCCCCGGACAGGCCTTTTCTTT. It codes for CASSSRPRTGLFF.

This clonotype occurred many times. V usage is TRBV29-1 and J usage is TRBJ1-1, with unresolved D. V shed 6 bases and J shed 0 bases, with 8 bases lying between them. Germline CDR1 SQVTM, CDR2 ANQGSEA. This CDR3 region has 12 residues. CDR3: CSVRSMNTEAFF. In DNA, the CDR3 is TGCAGCGTACGGAGCATGAACACTGAAGCTTTCTTT.

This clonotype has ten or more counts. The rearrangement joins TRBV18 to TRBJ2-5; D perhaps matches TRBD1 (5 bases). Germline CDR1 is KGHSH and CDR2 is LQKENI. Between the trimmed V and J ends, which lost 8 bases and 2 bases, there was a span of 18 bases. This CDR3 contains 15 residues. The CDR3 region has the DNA TGTGCCAGCAGTAGGACACAGGTCCTTCAAGAGACCCAGTACTTC. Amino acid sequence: CASSRTQVLQETQYF.

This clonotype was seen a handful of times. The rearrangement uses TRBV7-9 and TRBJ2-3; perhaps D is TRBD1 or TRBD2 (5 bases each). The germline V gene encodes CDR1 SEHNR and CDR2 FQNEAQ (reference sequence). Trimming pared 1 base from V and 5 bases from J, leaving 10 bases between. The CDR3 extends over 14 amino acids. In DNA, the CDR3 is TGTGCCAGCAGCTTAGGAGGGGCTAAAGATACGCAGTATTTT. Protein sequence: CASSLGGAKDTQYF.

This CDR3 is CASSLDYILAKNIQYF. For the CDR3, the DNA is TGTGCCAGCAGTTTAGACTATATCCTAGCCAAAAACATTCAGTACTTC. The chain employs TRBV12-3 or TRBV12-4 and TRBJ2-4, with D unresolved. V was trimmed by 1 base and J by 0 bases, leaving 10 bases between them. The CDR3 totals 16 residues.

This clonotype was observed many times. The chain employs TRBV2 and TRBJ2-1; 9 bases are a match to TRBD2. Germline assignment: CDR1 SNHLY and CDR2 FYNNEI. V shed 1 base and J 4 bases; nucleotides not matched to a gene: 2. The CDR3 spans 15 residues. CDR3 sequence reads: CASSEGGGGYNEQFF. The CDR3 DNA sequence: TGTGCCAGCAGTGAAGGCGGGGGGGGGTACAATGAGCAGTTCTTC.

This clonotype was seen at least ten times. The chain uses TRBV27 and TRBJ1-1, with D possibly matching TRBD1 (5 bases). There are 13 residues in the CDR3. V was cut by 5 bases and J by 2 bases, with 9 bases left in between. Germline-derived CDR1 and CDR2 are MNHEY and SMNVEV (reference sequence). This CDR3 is CASSLGHNTEAFF. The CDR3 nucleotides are TGTGCCAGCAGTCTCGGACACAACACTGAAGCTTTCTTT.

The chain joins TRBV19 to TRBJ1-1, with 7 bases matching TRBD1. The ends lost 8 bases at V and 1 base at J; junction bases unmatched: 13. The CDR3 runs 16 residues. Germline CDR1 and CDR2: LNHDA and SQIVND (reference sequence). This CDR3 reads CASSDRTVLGNTEAFF. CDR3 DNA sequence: TGTGCCAGTTCGGACAGGACCGTATTGGGGAACACTGAAGCTTTCTTT.

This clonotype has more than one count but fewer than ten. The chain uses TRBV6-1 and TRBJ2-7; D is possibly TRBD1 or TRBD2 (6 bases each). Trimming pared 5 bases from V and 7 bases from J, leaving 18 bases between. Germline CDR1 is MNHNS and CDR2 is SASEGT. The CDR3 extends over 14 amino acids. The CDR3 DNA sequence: TGTGCCAGCAGTCCCTCCCCCGGGGGCTGGGAGCAGTACTTC. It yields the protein CASSPSPGGWEQYF.

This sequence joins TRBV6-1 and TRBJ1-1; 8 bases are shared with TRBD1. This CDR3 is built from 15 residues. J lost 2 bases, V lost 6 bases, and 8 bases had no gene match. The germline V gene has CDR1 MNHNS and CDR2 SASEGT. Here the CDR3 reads CASRSNRGGNTEAFF. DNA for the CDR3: TGTGCCAGCAGGTCTAACAGGGGGGGAAACACTGAAGCTTTCTTT.

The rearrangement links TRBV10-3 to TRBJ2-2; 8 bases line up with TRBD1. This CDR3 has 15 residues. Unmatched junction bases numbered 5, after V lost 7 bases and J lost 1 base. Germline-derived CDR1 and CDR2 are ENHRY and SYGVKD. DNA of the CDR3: TGTGCCATCAAGGGACAGGCCGAGAACACCGGGGAGCTGTTTTTT. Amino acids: CAIKGQAENTGELFF.

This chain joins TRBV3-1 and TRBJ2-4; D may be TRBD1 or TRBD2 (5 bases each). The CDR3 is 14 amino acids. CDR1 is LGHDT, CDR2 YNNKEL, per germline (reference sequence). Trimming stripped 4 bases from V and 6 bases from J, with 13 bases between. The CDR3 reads CASSPWDVGNIQYF. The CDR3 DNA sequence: TGTGCCAGCAGCCCCTGGGACGTTGGAAACATTCAGTACTTC.